A selection of T cell receptor beta chains follows, all from one sample in a study of blood T cell repertoires in COVID-19. Sequencing was performed with immunoSEQ multiplex PCR; in TCRdb, only in-frame clones are kept and a portion is missing. This sample has about 200,000 clones, with about 88% found just once. Sequenced material: peripheral blood. The receptors stem from a man aged 60 to 69 with acute or convalescent COVID-19. The CDR3 runs from the conserved cysteine through the conserved F or W. The D gene is left open where the match is weak. Clone size is shown for a subset of rows, as once, few, many or a class of expanded clone.

j_gene: TRBJ1-6; abundance: .; d_gene: .; v_gene: TRBV29-1; CDR3aa: CSVGTDLNSPLHF; CDR3nt: TGCAGCGTAGGTACAGACCTCAATTCACCCCTCCACTTT
j_gene: TRBJ2-2; abundance: few; d_gene: .; v_gene: TRBV5-1; CDR3aa: CASSLGQNTGELFF; CDR3nt: TGCGCCAGCAGCCTTGGACAGAACACCGGGGAGCTGTTTTTT
j_gene: TRBJ2-5; abundance: .; d_gene: TRBD1; v_gene: TRBV19; CDR3aa: CASSMVQGRPQQETQYF; CDR3nt: TGTGCCAGTAGTATGGTACAGGGGCGCCCCCAACAAGAGACCCAGTACTTC
j_gene: TRBJ2-1; abundance: .; d_gene: TRBD1; v_gene: TRBV28; CDR3aa: CATETGGRNEQFF; CDR3nt: TGTGCCACCGAGACAGGGGGCCGTAATGAGCAGTTCTTC
j_gene: TRBJ1-1; abundance: .; d_gene: TRBD1; v_gene: TRBV10-3; CDR3aa: CAISGTGDNTEAFF; CDR3nt: TGTGCCATCAGCGGGACAGGTGATAACACTGAAGCTTTCTTT
j_gene: TRBJ1-5; abundance: .; d_gene: .; v_gene: TRBV5-8; CDR3aa: CASSPWGSRGGNQPQHF; CDR3nt: TGTGCCAGCAGCCCATGGGGATCTAGGGGCGGCAATCAGCCCCAGCATTTT
j_gene: TRBJ2-2; abundance: .; d_gene: TRBD1; v_gene: TRBV18; CDR3aa: CASSPGQGLELFF; CDR3nt: TGTGCCAGCTCACCCGGACAGGGTTTGGAGCTGTTTTTT
j_gene: TRBJ2-5; abundance: .; d_gene: .; v_gene: TRBV20-1; CDR3aa: CSASLIREQETQYF; CDR3nt: TGCAGTGCTAGTCTTATCAGGGAACAAGAGACCCAGTACTTC
j_gene: TRBJ2-1; abundance: once; d_gene: TRBD2; v_gene: TRBV27; CDR3aa: CASSLGSGLARNEQFF; CDR3nt: TGTGCCAGCAGTTTAGGATCGGGACTAGCACGCAATGAGCAGTTCTTC
j_gene: TRBJ2-7; abundance: .; d_gene: TRBD1; v_gene: TRBV6-2/TRBV6-3; CDR3aa: CASSYYSGTGGPYEQYF; CDR3nt: TGTGCCAGCAGTTACTACTCTGGGACAGGGGGCCCCTACGAGCAGTACTTC
j_gene: TRBJ1-2; abundance: .; d_gene: TRBD1; v_gene: TRBV6-2/TRBV6-3; CDR3aa: CASSSPRQGGYYGYTF; CDR3nt: TGTGCCAGCAGTTCACCCCGACAGGGGGGATACTATGGCTACACCTTC
j_gene: TRBJ1-4; abundance: medium-sized; d_gene: TRBD1; v_gene: TRBV25-1; CDR3aa: CASSGTGVEKLFF; CDR3nt: TGTGCCAGCAGTGGCACAGGGGTCGAAAAACTGTTTTTT
j_gene: TRBJ1-1; abundance: .; d_gene: .; v_gene: TRBV2; CDR3aa: CASSGNPVNTEAFF; CDR3nt: TGTGCCAGCAGTGGAAATCCGGTGAACACTGAAGCTTTCTTT
j_gene: TRBJ2-5; abundance: few; d_gene: TRBD2; v_gene: TRBV19; CDR3aa: CASSRRGGRETQYF; CDR3nt: TGTGCCAGTAGTAGGCGGGGGGGCCGGGAGACCCAGTACTTC
j_gene: TRBJ2-2; abundance: .; d_gene: .; v_gene: TRBV7-2; CDR3aa: CASSTQAGNTGELFF; CDR3nt: TGTGCCAGCAGCACTCAAGCGGGGAACACCGGGGAGCTGTTTTTT
j_gene: TRBJ2-6; abundance: once; d_gene: TRBD1; v_gene: TRBV7-2; CDR3aa: CASSSGQGRTGGANVLTF; CDR3nt: TGTGCCAGCAGCTCAGGACAGGGGCGAACGGGTGGGGCCAACGTCCTGACTTTC
j_gene: TRBJ2-1; abundance: .; d_gene: TRBD1; v_gene: TRBV9; CDR3aa: CASRTGLDSYNEQFF; CDR3nt: TGTGCCAGCAGGACAGGGTTGGACTCCTACAATGAGCAGTTCTTC
j_gene: TRBJ2-4; abundance: .; d_gene: TRBD2; v_gene: TRBV6-5; CDR3aa: CASGGLAGDKNIQYF; CDR3nt: TGTGCCAGCGGGGGACTAGCGGGAGACAAAAACATTCAGTACTTC
j_gene: TRBJ2-3; abundance: .; d_gene: TRBD2; v_gene: TRBV7-6; CDR3aa: CASSLGLAGGQHKDTQYF; CDR3nt: TGTGCCAGCAGCTTAGGGCTAGCGGGGGGGCAACATAAGGATACGCAGTATTTT
j_gene: TRBJ2-3; abundance: once; d_gene: .; v_gene: TRBV10-3; CDR3aa: CAISNLGVRTDTQYF; CDR3nt: TGTGCCATCAGCAACTTAGGGGTTCGCACAGATACGCAGTATTTT